The 3 T cell receptor beta chains below come from one sample, sequenced in a study of T cells in Graves' hyperthyroidism and ophthalmopathy. There were TCR beta CDR3 regions amplified from RNA transcripts. The HTBI primer set served for first-round RT-PCR of the TCR CDR3. TCRdb itself ran the multiplex PCR reads through MiXCR, one entry per CDR3 protein. The sample lists 300,000 to 450,000 distinct CDR3 sequences, 25% occurring once. The sequencing sample was made of blood. The receptors derive from a man aged 50 or older with Graves' hyperthyroidism.

This clonotype came up a few times. V gene TRBV20-1 combines with J gene TRBJ2-7, with TRBD2 matching 8 bases. Germline CDR1 DFQATT, CDR2 SNEGSKA (reference sequence). J was trimmed by 2 bases and V by 5 bases; bases with no gene match: 5. This CDR3 has 13 amino acids. Here the CDR3 reads CSARTSRPYEQYF. Written as DNA, the CDR3 is TGCAGTGCTCGGACTAGCAGACCCTACGAGCAGTACTTC.

This clonotype came up a few times. CDR3 region: CASSLVLASGSSGELFF. The DNA of the CDR3 is TGCGCCAGCAGCTTGGTTTTGGCTAGCGGGAGTTCCGGGGAGCTGTTTTTT. V and J are TRBV5-1 and TRBJ2-2; 10 bases match TRBD2. The CDR3 runs to 17 residues. Germline V gene data show CDR1 as SGHRS and CDR2 as YFSETQ. V trimming: 0 bases; J trimming: 6 bases; junction bases outside the gene matches: 8.

The J gene is TRBJ1-4, the V gene TRBV6-1, with TRBD1 matching over 9 bases. The CDR3 is 13 amino acids. CDR1 and CDR2 (germline): MNHNS, SASEGT. Trimming cost V 9 bases and J 5 bases; bases outside gene matches: 4. CDR3 sequence (DNA): TGTGCCAGTCGGACAGGGGTAAATGAAAAACTGTTTTTT. Translating gives CASRTGVNEKLFF.